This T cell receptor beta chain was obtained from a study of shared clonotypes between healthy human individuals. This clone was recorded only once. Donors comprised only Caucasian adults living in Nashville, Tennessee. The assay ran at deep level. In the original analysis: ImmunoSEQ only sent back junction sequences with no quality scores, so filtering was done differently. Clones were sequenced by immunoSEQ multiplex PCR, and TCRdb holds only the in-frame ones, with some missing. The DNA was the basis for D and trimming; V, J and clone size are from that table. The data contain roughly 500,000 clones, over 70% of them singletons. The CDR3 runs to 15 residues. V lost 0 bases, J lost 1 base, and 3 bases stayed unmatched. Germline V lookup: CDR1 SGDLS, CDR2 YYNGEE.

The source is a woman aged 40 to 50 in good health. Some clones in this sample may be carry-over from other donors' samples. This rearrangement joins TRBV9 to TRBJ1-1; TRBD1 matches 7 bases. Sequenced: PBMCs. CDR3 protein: CASSVASGGNTEAFF. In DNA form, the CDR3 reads TGTGCCAGCAGCGTAGCCTCAGGGGGGAACACTGAAGCTTTCTTT. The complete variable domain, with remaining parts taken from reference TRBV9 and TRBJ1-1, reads DSGVTQTPKHLITATGQRVTLRCSPRSGDLSVYWYQQSLDQGLQFLIQYYNGEERAKGNILERFSAQQFPDLHSELNLSSLELGDSALYFCASSVASGGNTEAFFGQGTRLTVV.